The 4 T cell receptor beta chains below all came from one sample that was sequenced in a study of memory CD4+ T cells and cytomegalovirus serostatus. Single viable CD3+CD4+CD8-CD45RO+ cells were sorted as the memory CD4+ T cells. TCRdb's copy holds only in-frame clones and misses some; the assay was immunoSEQ multiplex PCR. The table records some 87,000 clones, about 80% of them present only once. Sequences were obtained from memory CD4+ T cells from blood. The source of these receptors is an adult in good health and CMV-seropositive.

This chain joins TRBV9 and TRBJ2-3, with 16 bases fitting TRBD2. This CDR3 region has 17 residues. V shed 4 bases and J 6 bases; nucleotides not matched to a gene: 8. Germline values: CDR1 SGDLS, CDR2 YYNGEE. The CDR3 region is CASSRSGTSGRGDTQYF. The CDR3 nucleotides are TGTGCCAGCAGCCGATCCGGGACTAGCGGGAGGGGGGATACGCAGTATTTT.

The gene calls are TRBV11-2 and TRBJ2-1; 10 bases line up with TRBD2. This CDR3 is built from 17 residues. Germline trimming cut 3 bases from V and 0 bases from J; bases unmatched to any gene: 5. Germline lookup yields CDR1 SGHAT and CDR2 FQNNGV. The CDR3 here is CASSFPRTSGSYNEQFF. CDR3 DNA sequence: TGTGCCAGCAGCTTTCCCCGGACTAGCGGCTCCTACAATGAGCAGTTCTTC. The complete variable domain, with remaining parts taken from reference TRBV11-2 and TRBJ2-1, reads EAGVAQSPRYKIIEKRQSVAFWCNPISGHATLYWYQQILGQGPKLLIQFQNNGVVDDSQLPKDRFSAERLKGVDSTLKIQPAKLEDSAVYLCASSFPRTSGSYNEQFFGPGTRLTVL.

In DNA, the CDR3 is TGTGCCAGCAGCTTACAATCCTACAATGAGCAGTTCTTC. Protein: CASSLQSYNEQFF. The chain has TRBV7-2 and TRBJ2-1; the D is unclear. There are 13 residues in the CDR3. Germline assignment: CDR1 SGHTA and CDR2 FQGNSA. Trimming took off 2 bases at V and 1 base at J, with 3 bases between the two ends.

The chain joins TRBV5-1 to TRBJ1-3; D is unresolved. CDR1 is SGHRS and CDR2 is YFSETQ in the germline V gene. Trimming shortened V by 0 bases and J by 5 bases, and 6 bases separated the two germline ends. The CDR3 is 13 residues long. The CDR3 sequence: CASSLGARNTIYF. In DNA, the CDR3 is TGCGCCAGCAGCTTGGGGGCCCGAAACACCATATATTTT.